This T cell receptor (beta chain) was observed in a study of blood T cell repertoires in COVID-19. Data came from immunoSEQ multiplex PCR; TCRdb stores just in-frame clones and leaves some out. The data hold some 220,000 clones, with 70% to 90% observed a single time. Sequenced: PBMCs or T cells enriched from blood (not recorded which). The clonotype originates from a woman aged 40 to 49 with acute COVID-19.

CDR3 nucleotide sequence: TGTGCCAGTGTTAGCAGGGAAAACTATGGCTACACCTTC. It translates to CASVSRENYGYTF. The chain combines TRBV12-3 or TRBV12-4 with TRBJ1-2, with D maybe TRBD1 (5 bases). Trimming cost V 9 bases and J 2 bases, with 13 bases left between them. The CDR3 has 13 residues.